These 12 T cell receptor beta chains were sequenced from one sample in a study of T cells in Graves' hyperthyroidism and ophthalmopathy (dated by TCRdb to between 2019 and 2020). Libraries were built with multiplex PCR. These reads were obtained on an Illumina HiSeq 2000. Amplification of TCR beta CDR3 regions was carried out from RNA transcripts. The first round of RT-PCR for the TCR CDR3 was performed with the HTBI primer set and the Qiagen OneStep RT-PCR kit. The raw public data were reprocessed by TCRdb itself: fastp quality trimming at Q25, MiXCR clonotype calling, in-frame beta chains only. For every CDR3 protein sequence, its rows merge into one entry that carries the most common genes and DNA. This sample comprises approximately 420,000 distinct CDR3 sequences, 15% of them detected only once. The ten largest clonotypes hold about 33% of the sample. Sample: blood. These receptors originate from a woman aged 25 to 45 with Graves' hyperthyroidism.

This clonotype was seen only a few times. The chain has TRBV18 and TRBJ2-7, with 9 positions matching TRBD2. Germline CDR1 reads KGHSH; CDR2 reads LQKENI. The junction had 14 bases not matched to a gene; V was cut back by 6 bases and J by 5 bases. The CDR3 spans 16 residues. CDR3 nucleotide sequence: TGTGCCAGCTCCGCCCCTCGGGCGGGAGGGTTCGACGAGCAGTACTTC. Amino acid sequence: CASSAPRAGGFDEQYF.

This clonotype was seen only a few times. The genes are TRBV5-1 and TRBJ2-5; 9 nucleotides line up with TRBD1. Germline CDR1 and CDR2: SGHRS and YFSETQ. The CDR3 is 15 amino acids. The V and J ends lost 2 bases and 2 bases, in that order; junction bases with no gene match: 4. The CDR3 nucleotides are TGCGCCAGCAGCTTCACAGGGGGCGTTCAAGAGACCCAGTACTTC. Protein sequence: CASSFTGGVQETQYF.

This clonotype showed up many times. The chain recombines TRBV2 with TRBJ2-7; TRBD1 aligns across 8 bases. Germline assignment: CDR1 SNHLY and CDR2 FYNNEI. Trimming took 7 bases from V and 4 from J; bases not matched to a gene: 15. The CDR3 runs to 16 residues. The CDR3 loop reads CASKRRKDRVRYEQYF. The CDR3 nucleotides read TGTGCCAGCAAACGGAGAAAGGACAGGGTAAGGTACGAGCAGTACTTC.

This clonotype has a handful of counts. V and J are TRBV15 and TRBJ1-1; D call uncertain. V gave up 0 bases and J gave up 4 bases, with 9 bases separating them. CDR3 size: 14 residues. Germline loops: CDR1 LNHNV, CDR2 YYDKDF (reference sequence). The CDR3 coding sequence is TGTGCCACCAGCAGAGACCAGCCGGGCACTGAAGCTTTCTTT. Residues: CATSRDQPGTEAFF.

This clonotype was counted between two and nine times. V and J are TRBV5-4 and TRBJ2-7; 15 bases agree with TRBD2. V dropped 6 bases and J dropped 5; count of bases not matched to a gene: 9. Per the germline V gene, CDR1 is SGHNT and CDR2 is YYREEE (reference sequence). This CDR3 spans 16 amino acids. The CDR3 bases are TGTGCCAGCACCCGGACTAGCGGGAGGGCCAACGACGAGCAGTACTTC. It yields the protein CASTRTSGRANDEQYF.

DNA for the CDR3: TGCGCCAGCAGCTACGGGACAGGGGCCTACAATGAGCAGTTCTTC. It specifies CASSYGTGAYNEQFF. The J gene is TRBJ2-1, the V gene TRBV5-1; 10 bases match TRBD1. The CDR3 extends over 15 amino acids. Germline assignment: CDR1 SGHRS and CDR2 YFSETQ. The V and J ends lost 3 bases and 2 bases, in that order; junction bases with no gene match: 2.

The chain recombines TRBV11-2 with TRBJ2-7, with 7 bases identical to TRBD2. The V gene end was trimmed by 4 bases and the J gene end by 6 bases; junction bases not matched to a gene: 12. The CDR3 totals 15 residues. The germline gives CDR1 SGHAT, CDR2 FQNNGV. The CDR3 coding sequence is TGTGCCAGCAGCTCCTTAGTAGCGGGCCCCCTCGAGCAGTACTTC. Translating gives CASSSLVAGPLEQYF.

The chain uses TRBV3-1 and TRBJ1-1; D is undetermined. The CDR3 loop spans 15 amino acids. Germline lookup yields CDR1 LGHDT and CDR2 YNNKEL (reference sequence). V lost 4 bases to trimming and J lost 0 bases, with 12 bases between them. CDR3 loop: CASSLGYSLNTEAFF. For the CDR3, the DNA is TGTGCCAGCAGCCTTGGCTACAGCTTGAACACTGAAGCTTTCTTT.

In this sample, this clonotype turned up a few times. The chain's CDR3 is CASLITGNTEAFF. The CDR3 DNA reads as TGTGCCAGCCTTATAACAGGTAACACTGAAGCTTTCTTT. The V gene is TRBV5-4, the J gene TRBJ1-1; perhaps TRBD1 as D (5 bases). The CDR3 totals 13 residues. Germline V gene lookup returns CDR1 SGHNT and CDR2 YYREEE (reference sequence). V lost 7 bases and J lost 2, with 12 bases in between.

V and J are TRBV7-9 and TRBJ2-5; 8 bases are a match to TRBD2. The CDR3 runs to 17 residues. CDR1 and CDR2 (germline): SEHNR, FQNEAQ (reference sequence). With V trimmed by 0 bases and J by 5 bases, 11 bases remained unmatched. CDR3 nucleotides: TGTGCCAGCAGCTTAGCCACCCTCGGGGGGGGGACGGAGACCCAGTACTTC. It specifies CASSLATLGGGTETQYF.

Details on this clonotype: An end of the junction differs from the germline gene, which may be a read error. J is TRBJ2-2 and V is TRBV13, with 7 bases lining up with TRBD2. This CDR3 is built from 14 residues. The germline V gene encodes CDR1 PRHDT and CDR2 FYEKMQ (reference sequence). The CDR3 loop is CASRLAGRTGELFF. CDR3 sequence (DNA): TGTGCCAGCAGGTTAGCGGGCAGGACCGGGGAGCTGTTTTTT. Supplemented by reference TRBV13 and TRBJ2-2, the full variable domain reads AAGVIQSPRHLIKEKRETATLKCYPIPRHDTVYWYQQGPGQDPQFLISFYEKMQSDKGSIPDRFSAQQFSDYHSELNMSSLELGDSALYFCASRLAGRTGELFFGEGSRLTVL.

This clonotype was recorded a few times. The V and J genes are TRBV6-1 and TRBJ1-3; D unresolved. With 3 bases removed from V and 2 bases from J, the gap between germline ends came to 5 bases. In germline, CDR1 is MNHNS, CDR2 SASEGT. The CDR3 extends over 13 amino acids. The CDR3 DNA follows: TGTGCCAGCAGTGAGGGCACTGGAAACACCATATATTTT. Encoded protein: CASSEGTGNTIYF.